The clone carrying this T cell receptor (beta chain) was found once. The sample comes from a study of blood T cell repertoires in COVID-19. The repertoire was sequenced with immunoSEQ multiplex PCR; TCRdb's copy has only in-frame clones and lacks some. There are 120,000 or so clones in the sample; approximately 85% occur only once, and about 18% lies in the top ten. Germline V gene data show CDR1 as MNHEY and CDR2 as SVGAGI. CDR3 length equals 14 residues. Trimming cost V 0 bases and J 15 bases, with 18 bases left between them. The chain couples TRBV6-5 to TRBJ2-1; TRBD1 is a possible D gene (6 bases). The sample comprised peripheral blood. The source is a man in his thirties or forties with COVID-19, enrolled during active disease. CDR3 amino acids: CASSYSETGIGRFF. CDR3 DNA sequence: TGTGCCAGCAGTTACTCGGAGACAGGCATTGGTCGGTTCTTC.